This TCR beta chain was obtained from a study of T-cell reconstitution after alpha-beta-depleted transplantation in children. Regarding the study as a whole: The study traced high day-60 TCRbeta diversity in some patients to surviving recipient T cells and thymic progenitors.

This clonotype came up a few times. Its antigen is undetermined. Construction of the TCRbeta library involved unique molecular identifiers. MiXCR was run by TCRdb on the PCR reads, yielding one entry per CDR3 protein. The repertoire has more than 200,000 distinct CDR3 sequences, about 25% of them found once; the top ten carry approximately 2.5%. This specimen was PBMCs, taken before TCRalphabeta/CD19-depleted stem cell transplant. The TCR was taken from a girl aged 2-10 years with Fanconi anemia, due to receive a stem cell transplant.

The CDR3 region is CASSSPSRGAYNEQFF. For the CDR3, the DNA is TGCGCCAGCAGCTCCCCCAGTAGGGGGGCCTACAATGAGCAGTTCTTC. The gene calls are TRBV5-1 and TRBJ2-1; the D call may be TRBD1 or TRBD2 (6 bases each). V gave up 3 bases and J gave up 2 bases, with 15 bases separating them. Germline CDR1 is SGHRS and CDR2 is YFSETQ. The CDR3 is 16 residues long.